The clone carrying this T cell receptor (beta chain) was recorded many times. No antigen is known for it. The CDR3 loop spans 14 amino acids. Germline V gene data show CDR1 as MDHEN and CDR2 as SYDVKM. V was trimmed by 3 bases and J by 4 bases, leaving 12 bases between them. Using RNA transcripts as the source, TCR beta CDR3 regions were amplified. The TCR CDR3 was amplified in a first-round RT-PCR using the HTBI primer set. TCRdb processed the multiplex PCR reads anew with MiXCR; each CDR3 protein has one entry. Seen here are 300,000 to 350,000 distinct CDR3 sequences, approximately 18% observed once, and the top ten hold roughly 16%. This sample was taken from a study of T cells in Graves' hyperthyroidism and ophthalmopathy. Study in general: The blood sample was taken at first diagnosis, before treatment began. Overall study results and limits: Ophthalmopathy was identified by the model a median around 6.9 months ahead of onset. Peripheral blood also featured most of the thyroid clonotypes expanded above 0.001.

The genes are TRBV28 and TRBJ1-2; D is possibly TRBD1 (5 bases). The sequenced material came from blood. The TCR comes from a woman between 40 and 50 years old with Graves' ophthalmopathy. This chain's CDR3 is CASSFLGDSYGYTF. CDR3 nucleotides: TGTGCCAGCAGTTTCCTGGGGGATAGCTATGGCTACACCTTC.